This T cell receptor beta chain emerged from a study of graft-versus-host responses after intestinal transplantation. For the study at large: Tacrolimus plus steroids were given to all recipients for roughly three years, preceded by anti-thymocyte globulin induction. Study outcomes and limitations: Levels of circulating GvH clones at their peak were associated with early post-transplant HvG declines. Researchers found GvH clones in recipient marrow, and some showed up first in ileum or blood. High graft-versus-host to host-versus-graft clonal ratios were seen in allografts of patients with graft-donor T cell macrochimerism.

This CDR3 has 11 amino acids. Trimming cost V 5 bases and J 5 bases, with 8 bases left between them. The germline gives CDR1 SGHDT, CDR2 YYEEEE. In this sample, this clone turned up once. The antigen remains unidentified. Libraries were prepared by immunoSEQ multiplex PCR; TCRdb keeps only in-frame clonotypes and omits some of them. The data hold approximately 78,000 clones, with roughly 84% observed a single time. This sample comprised unstimulated CD8+ T cells sorted from spleen or lymph node cells, obtained before transplant. The rearrangement joins TRBV5-6 to TRBJ2-7; D is ambiguous. This TCR was recovered from a human donor who was the organ donor for an intestinal transplant. The CDR3, as DNA: TGTGCCAGCAGACGAAACCACGAGCAGTACTTC. Its translation is CASRRNHEQYF.